A selection of T cell receptor beta chains follows, all from one sample in a study of CD8 T cells in Susac syndrome. TCRdb independently ran MiXCR on the immunoSEQ multiplex PCR reads; one entry per CDR3 protein. The table shows more than 150,000 distinct CDR3 sequences, with roughly 94% occurring only once. Sequenced sample: CD8+ T cells from PBMCs. These receptors were obtained from a human donor with multiple sclerosis. CDR3s include the opening cysteine and the closing phenylalanine or tryptophan.

v_call: TRBV2; j_call: TRBJ2-5; cdr3_length: 15; cdr3_aa: CATRTGHVSSETQYF
v_call: TRBV2; j_call: TRBJ1-4; cdr3_length: 16; cdr3_aa: CASSEEGAAWAEKLFF
v_call: TRBV20-1; j_call: TRBJ2-7; cdr3_length: 14; cdr3_aa: CSATSSGGSPEQYF
v_call: TRBV5-6; j_call: TRBJ1-6; cdr3_length: 14; cdr3_aa: CASRTRGAGSPLHF
v_call: TRBV30; j_call: TRBJ2-7; cdr3_length: 11; cdr3_aa: CAWSGYHEQYF
v_call: TRBV4-2; j_call: TRBJ1-2; cdr3_length: 15; cdr3_aa: CASSQSTGGKGGYTF
v_call: TRBV20-1; j_call: TRBJ1-2; cdr3_length: 10; cdr3_aa: CSAVAMGYTF
v_call: TRBV20-1; j_call: TRBJ2-7; cdr3_length: 15; cdr3_aa: CSARGTGTGAYEQYF
v_call: TRBV20-1; j_call: TRBJ2-4; cdr3_length: 15; cdr3_aa: CSARDPADYKNIQYF
v_call: TRBV30; j_call: TRBJ2-3; cdr3_length: 11; cdr3_aa: CAWKSTDTQYF